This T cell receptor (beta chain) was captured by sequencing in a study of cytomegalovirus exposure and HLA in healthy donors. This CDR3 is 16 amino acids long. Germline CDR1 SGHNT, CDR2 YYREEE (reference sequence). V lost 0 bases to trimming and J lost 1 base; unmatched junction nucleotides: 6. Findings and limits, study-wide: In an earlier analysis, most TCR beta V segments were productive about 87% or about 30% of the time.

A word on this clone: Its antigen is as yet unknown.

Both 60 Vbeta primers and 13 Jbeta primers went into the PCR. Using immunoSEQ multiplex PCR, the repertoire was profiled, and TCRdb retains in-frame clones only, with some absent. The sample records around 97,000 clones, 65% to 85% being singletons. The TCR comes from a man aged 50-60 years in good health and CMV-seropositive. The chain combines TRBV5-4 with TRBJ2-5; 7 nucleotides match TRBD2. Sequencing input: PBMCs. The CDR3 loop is CASSLGGASGQETQYF. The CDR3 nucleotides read TGTGCCAGCAGCTTGGGTGGGGCTAGCGGCCAAGAGACCCAGTACTTC. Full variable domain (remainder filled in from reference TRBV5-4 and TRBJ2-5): ETGVTQSPTHLIKTRGQQVTLRCSSQSGHNTVSWYQQALGQGPQFIFQYYREEENGRGNFPPRFSGLQFPNYSSELNVNALELDDSALYLCASSLGGASGQETQYFGPGTRLLVL.